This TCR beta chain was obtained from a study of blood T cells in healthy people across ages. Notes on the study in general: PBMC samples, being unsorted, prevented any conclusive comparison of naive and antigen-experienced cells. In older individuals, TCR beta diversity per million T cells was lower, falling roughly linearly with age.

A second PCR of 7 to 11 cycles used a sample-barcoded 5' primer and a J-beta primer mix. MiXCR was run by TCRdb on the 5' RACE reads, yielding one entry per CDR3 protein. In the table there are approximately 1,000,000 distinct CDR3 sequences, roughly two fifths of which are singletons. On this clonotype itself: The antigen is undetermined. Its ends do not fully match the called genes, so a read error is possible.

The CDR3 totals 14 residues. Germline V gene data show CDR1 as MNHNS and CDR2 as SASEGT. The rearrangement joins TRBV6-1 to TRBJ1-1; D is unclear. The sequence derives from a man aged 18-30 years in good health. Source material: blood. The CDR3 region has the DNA TGTGCCAGCAGTGAAGGGGAACTGAACGCTGAAGCTTTCTTT. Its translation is CASSEGELNAEAFF.